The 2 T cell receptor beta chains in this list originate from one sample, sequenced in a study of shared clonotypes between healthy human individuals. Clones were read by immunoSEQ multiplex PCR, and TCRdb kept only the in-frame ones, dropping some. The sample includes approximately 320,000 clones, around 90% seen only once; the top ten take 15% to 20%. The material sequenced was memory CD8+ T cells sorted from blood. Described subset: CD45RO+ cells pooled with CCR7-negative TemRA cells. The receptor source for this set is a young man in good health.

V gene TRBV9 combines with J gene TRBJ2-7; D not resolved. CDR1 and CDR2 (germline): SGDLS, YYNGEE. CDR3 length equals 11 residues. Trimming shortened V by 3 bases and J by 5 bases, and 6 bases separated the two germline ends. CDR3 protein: CASSANHEQYF. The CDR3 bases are TGTGCCAGCAGCGCAAACCACGAGCAGTACTTC. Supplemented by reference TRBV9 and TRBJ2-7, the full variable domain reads DSGVTQTPKHLITATGQRVTLRCSPRSGDLSVYWYQQSLDQGLQFLIQYYNGEERAKGNILERFSAQQFPDLHSELNLSSLELGDSALYFCASSANHEQYFGPGTRLTVT.

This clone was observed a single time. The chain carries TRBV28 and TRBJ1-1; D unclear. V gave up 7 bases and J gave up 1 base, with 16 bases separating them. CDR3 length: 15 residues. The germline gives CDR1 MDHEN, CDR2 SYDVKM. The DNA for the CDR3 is TGTGCCAGCACCCTAAGGGTGGCGTGGAACACTGAAGCTTTCTTT. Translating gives CASTLRVAWNTEAFF. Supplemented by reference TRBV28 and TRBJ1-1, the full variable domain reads DVKVTQSSRYLVKRTGEKVFLECVQDMDHENMFWYRQDPGLGLRLIYFSYDVKMKEKGDIPEGYSVSREKKERFSLILESASTNQTSMYLCASTLRVAWNTEAFFGQGTRLTVV.